The next 4 T cell receptor beta chains were all read from a single sample in a study of cytomegalovirus exposure and HLA in healthy donors (dated by TCRdb to 2016 to 2017). Preparation of the library involved the immunoSEQ multiplex PCR assay. For the multiplex PCR, a mixture combining 60 forward primers for TCR Vbeta segments and 13 reverse primers for TCR Jbeta segments was used. Drawn from immuneACCESS, this table holds only the in-frame rearrangements with V and J called that TCRdb kept. Clones are partly lost; checked studies trace under half to an unresolved V gene and leave the rest unexplained. The sample table shows roughly 120,000 clones, and about 64% are seen once. About 8.6% of the sample belongs to the ten largest clones. What was sequenced was PBMCs. These receptors were obtained from a man between 18 and 29 years old in good health and CMV-seropositive.

This chain uses TRBV6-5 with TRBJ2-1; possible D gene TRBD2, 6 bases. This CDR3 comprises 12 residues. The germline V gene has CDR1 MNHEY and CDR2 SVGAGI. V lost 8 bases and J 9 bases, leaving 14 bases between the germline ends. CDR3 in DNA: TGTGCCAGCGGGACTGCGATTTTTGAGCAGTTCTTC. The encoded protein is CASGTAIFEQFF.

V gene TRBV29-1 combines with J gene TRBJ2-2, with 7 nucleotides matching TRBD2. The junction had 9 bases not matched to a gene; V was cut back by 8 bases and J by 6 bases. Germline V CDR1 and CDR2: SQVTM, ANQGSEA. The CDR3 consists of 13 residues. CDR3 in amino acids: CSRLGGGSGELFF. The CDR3 DNA reads TGCAGCCGATTGGGGGGGGGATCCGGGGAGCTGTTTTTT.

This clone was counted only a few times. The V and J genes are TRBV27 and TRBJ2-1; tentative D call: TRBD2 (5 bases). V was shortened by 5 bases and J by 2 bases, with 10 bases between the two germline ends. The V gene's germline CDR1 is MNHEY and CDR2 SMNVEV (reference sequence). CDR3 length: 14 residues. CDR3 protein: CASSPGVPYNEQFF. For the CDR3, the DNA is TGTGCCAGCAGTCCCGGGGTGCCCTACAATGAGCAGTTCTTC.

In DNA, the CDR3 is TGCGCCAGCAGTGTAACAGGGGCTAATTCACCCCTCCACTTT. It yields the protein CASSVTGANSPLHF. The chain links TRBV5-1 to TRBJ1-6, with TRBD1 matching over 7 bases. V gave up 5 bases and J gave up 6 bases; unmatched junction bases: 5. The CDR3 contains 14 residues. Germline values: CDR1 SGHRS, CDR2 YFSETQ.